This T cell receptor beta chain was profiled in a study of blood T cell repertoires in COVID-19. The wider study: The study drew acute and convalescent COVID-19 samples from the United States, Italy and Spain. The cDNA or gDNA used as material had been derived from T cells, B-cell-depleted T cells, or PBMCs.

In the original workflow: Amplification with reference gene primers provided the estimates of nucleated cell counts. Method: immunoSEQ multiplex PCR; TCRdb's copy keeps in-frame clones and lacks some. Clonal size and the V and J genes are those of that table, whereas D and trimming came from the DNA. Here the sample spans approximately 130,000 clones, 85% to 90% being singletons. CDR1 is SNHLY, CDR2 FYNNEI, per germline. V gave up 6 bases and J gave up 5 bases; unmatched junction bases: 8. CDR3 length: 14 amino acids. The sample taken for sequencing was peripheral blood. The rearrangement joins TRBV2 to TRBJ2-5, with 8 bases that match TRBD2. The TCR sequence derives from a human donor in a cohort sampled during active COVID-19. The chain's CDR3 is CASRAGAGLETQYF. The CDR3 region has the DNA TGTGCCAGCAGAGCGGGGGCCGGGTTGGAGACCCAGTACTTC.